The clone carrying this TCR beta chain was observed a few times. The data are from a study of blood T cell repertoires in COVID-19. Turning to the study itself: From the United States, Italy and Spain came samples of acute and convalescent COVID-19. T cells, B-cell-depleted T cells, or PBMCs provided the cDNA or gDNA that served as material.

In the authors' workflow: Cell counts per sample came from amplifying reference gene primers. Using immunoSEQ multiplex PCR, the repertoire was profiled, and TCRdb retains in-frame clones only, with some absent. Clone size and the V and J calls come from that table; the DNA yielded D and trimming. The sample holds around 140,000 clones; around 89% are singletons and the top ten take about 3.2%. CDR1 and CDR2 (germline): KGHSH, LQKENI. The CDR3 covers 15 residues. Trimming cost V 0 bases and J 1 base; bases outside gene matches: 3. The chain joins TRBV18 to TRBJ2-7; 7 nucleotides align to TRBD1. This sequence originates from a man aged 55 to 70 with active or convalescent COVID-19. Sequenced: peripheral blood. CDR3 sequence reads: CASSPPYRGSYEQYF. The CDR3 DNA follows: TGTGCCAGCTCACCACCGTACAGGGGATCCTACGAGCAGTACTTC. Combining the CDR3 with reference TRBV18 and TRBJ2-7 gives the whole variable domain NAGVMQNPRHLVRRRGQEARLRCSPMKGHSHVYWYRQLPEEGLKFMVYLQKENIIDESGMPKERFSAEFPKEGPSILRIQQVVRGDSAAYFCASSPPYRGSYEQYFGPGTRLTVT.